Below, 5 T cell receptor beta chains from the same sample are listed, as sequenced in a study of blood T cells in healthy people across ages. The use of a sample-barcoded 5' primer and a J-beta primer mix characterized a second PCR of roughly 6 to 11 cycles. MiXCR was run by TCRdb on the 5' RACE reads, yielding one entry per CDR3 protein. In the table there are around 1.5 million distinct CDR3 sequences, roughly 60% of which are singletons. The sample was blood. The origin of the receptors is a man aged 18 to 30 in good health.

This clonotype came up a few times. The gene calls are TRBV2 and TRBJ2-3; 12 nucleotides align to TRBD2. The CDR3 covers 17 residues. Germline assignment: CDR1 SNHLY and CDR2 FYNNEI. Trimming cost V 4 bases and J 3 bases; bases outside gene matches: 8. The CDR3 loop is CASSVASGGVTTDTQYF. DNA of the CDR3: TGTGCCAGCAGTGTGGCTAGCGGGGGGGTAACTACAGATACGCAGTATTTT.

This chain connects TRBV29-1 to TRBJ1-5; weak D call: TRBD1 (5 bases). V shed 6 bases and J shed 5 bases, with 11 bases lying between them. Germline lookup yields CDR1 SQVTM and CDR2 ANQGSEA. The CDR3 length is 12 residues. CDR3 in amino acids: CSVGPGDQPQHF. The CDR3 DNA is TGCAGCGTGGGGCCGGGCGATCAGCCCCAGCATTTT.

The gene calls are TRBV12-3 or TRBV12-4 and TRBJ2-2; no definite D call. The ends were cut back, 9 bases at V and 6 bases at J, with 5 bases in the middle. CDR3 length: 10 amino acids. CDR3 coding DNA: TGTGCCAGTCAAGCCGGGGAGCTGTTTTTT. It yields the protein CASQAGELFF.

On this clonotype: Sequence at one end of the junction differs from germline and may be a read error. V gene TRBV10-2 combines with J gene TRBJ2-7; the D is unclear. Germline V gene sequence: CDR1 WSHSY, CDR2 SAAADI. CDR3 length: 12 residues. In DNA, the CDR3 is TGCGCCGGCAGTGTCGTCGTGGGCGAGCAGTACTTC. This sequence encodes CAGSVVVGEQYF.

V gene TRBV9 combines with J gene TRBJ1-2; 8 bases are shared with TRBD1. There are 14 residues in the CDR3. The J segment lost 3 bases and the V segment lost 3 bases, leaving 4 bases of the junction unmatched. The germline V gene encodes CDR1 SGDLS and CDR2 YYNGEE. Here the CDR3 DNA reads TGTGCCAGCAGCGCACAGGGGGTGTACTATGGCTACACCTTC. Protein: CASSAQGVYYGYTF.